This entry features one TCR beta chain sequence. This specimen belongs to a study of blood T cells in healthy people across ages. Germline V gene sequence: CDR1 DFQATT, CDR2 SNEGSKA (reference sequence). The CDR3 contains 11 residues. For the second PCR, which ran for roughly 6 to 12 cycles, a sample-barcoded 5' primer and a J-beta primer mix were used. TCRdb re-derived calls from the 5' RACE reads in MiXCR, one entry per CDR3 protein. The data contain some 1 million distinct CDR3 sequences, 40% to 50% of them singletons. Specimen: blood. The sequence was obtained from an older woman in good health. The genes are TRBV20-1 and TRBJ2-5, with D possibly matching TRBD2 (6 bases). The J call may be wrong; the DNA end is better matched by TRBJ2-7. The CDR3 here is CSAKTSYEQYF. The CDR3 DNA follows: TGCAGTGCTAAGACTAGCTACGAGCAGTACTTC.